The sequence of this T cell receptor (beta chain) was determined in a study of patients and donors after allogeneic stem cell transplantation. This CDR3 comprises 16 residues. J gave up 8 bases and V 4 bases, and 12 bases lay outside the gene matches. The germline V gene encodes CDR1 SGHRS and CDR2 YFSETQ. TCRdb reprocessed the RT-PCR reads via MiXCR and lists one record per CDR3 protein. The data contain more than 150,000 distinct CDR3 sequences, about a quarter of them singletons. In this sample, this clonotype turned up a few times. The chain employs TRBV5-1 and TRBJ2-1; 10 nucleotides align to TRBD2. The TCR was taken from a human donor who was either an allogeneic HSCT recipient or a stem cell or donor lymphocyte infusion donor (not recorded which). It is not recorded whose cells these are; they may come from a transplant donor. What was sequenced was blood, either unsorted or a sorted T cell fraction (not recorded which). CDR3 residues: CASSVSASGSSYEQFF. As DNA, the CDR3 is TGCGCCAGCAGCGTTTCGGCTAGCGGGAGTAGCTATGAGCAGTTCTTC.